The T cell receptor (beta chain) under discussion was sequenced for a study of regulatory T cells in long-lasting Graves disease (dated by TCRdb to the early 2020s). Notes on the research overall: In the newly diagnosed Graves' disease group, patients had been taking antithyroid drugs for less than 3 months. TCR sequencing covered 13 persistent and roughly 20 newly diagnosed Graves' disease patients, approximately 33 samples in total. The study was conducted in China and was registered as a clinical trial. Patients with persistent Graves' disease were compared with patients with newly diagnosed Graves' disease using TCR sequencing and RNA sequencing of peripheral blood.

Overall results and qualifications from the work: A larger number of public clonotypes was shared among persistent patients (under 3,000) than among newly diagnosed patients (roughly 980). Only the TCR beta chain was sequenced and analyzed. Preferential use of TRBV28, TRBJ1-2 and TRBJ2-5 was observed in persistent disease, whereas TRBV20-1 and TRBJ2-1 were favored in newly diagnosed disease. Persistent Graves' disease patients showed lower TCR Shannon entropy and fewer highly expanded clones than newly diagnosed patients, suggesting clonal expansion. Peripheral blood alone was examined, since thyroid tissue, which constituted the primary lesion, could not be accessed. The authors acknowledged the small sample size as a limitation that may reduce accuracy.

As concerns this clonotype: The antigen this receptor binds is unknown. No base qualities exist here, and no much larger clone lies one base off it.

Reading the label with the study, this specimen's time point is: newly diagnosed GD, antithyroid drugs for less than 3 months. For both TCR sequencing and RNA sequencing, RNA was extracted from PBMCs using TRIzol. Graves' disease was diagnosed according to American Thyroid Association guidelines. Recruitment of patients was carried out at an endocrinology department in Xi'an, China. Each patient gave about 10 milliliters of peripheral blood, collected in an EDTA anticoagulant tube. Ficoll Paque Plus density gradient separation was used to isolate PBMCs, and no further T cell sorting was done. An Agilent 2100 Bioanalyzer and agarose gel were used to check RNA quality, and a NanoDrop 2000 was used to measure RNA concentration. Library creation used multiplex PCR. The listed sequencing device is Illumina HiSeq 4000. TCR beta libraries were built with iRepertoire HTBI primers and Arm-PCR amplification of CDR3 regions. Before sequencing, the PCR products underwent gel purification. The paper's processing steps were these. Gene usage analysis of CDR3 amino acid clonotypes relied on the roughly 58 TRBV and 14 TRBJ segments identified across samples. COPE and FqMerger were used to merge filtered high-quality paired reads into contigs. BLAST was used to align contigs to IMGT TRBV, TRBD and TRBJ reference genes, and CDR3 was defined according to IMGT. Any clonotype with a frequency above 0.1% was counted as a highly expanded clone. Repertoire diversity was measured by Shannon entropy, and V-J evenness by the Gini coefficient. Clonotypes shared by more than one individual were considered public. The public sequencing data were trimmed at Q25 with fastp and processed into clonotypes with MiXCR by TCRdb, which kept only in-frame beta chains. Rows are unified per CDR3 protein, each entry keeping the most common DNA and genes. The V and J calls here are based on TCRdb, not the publication. The sample table holds roughly 520,000 distinct CDR3 sequences, of which approximately 12% were seen once. The ten largest clones represent roughly 8.2% of the sample.

As encoded in the germline V gene, CDR1 is MNHEY while CDR2 is SVGEGT. The CDR3 has 15 amino acids, counting the end cysteine and phenylalanine. The kept DNA is CDR3 alone, 45 bases in frame from the first base. V lost 5 bases and J lost 1 base, and the count of bases not matched to a germline gene is 3. The same sample was also studied in work on T cells in Graves' hyperthyroidism and ophthalmopathy. As that second paper reports: A patient counted as having stable Graves' hyperthyroidism if no progression to ophthalmopathy occurred over 18 months of follow-up. The hyperthyroidism patients were between 18 and 65 years old and newly diagnosed, with a disease duration of less than 2 months. Any patient with an uncontrolled infection, another autoimmune disease, pregnancy or lactation was excluded. Diagnoses were based on clinical symptoms, serum thyroxine and TRAb, thyroid ultrasound and orbital computed tomography. The first round of RT-PCR for the TCR CDR3 was performed with the HTBI primer set and the Qiagen OneStep RT-PCR kit. Most expanded thyroid clonotypes (frequency above 0.001) were also found in blood, which suggests that blood repertoires may mirror thyroid immune responses. In cross-validation, a model built on a 13 V-J signature told ophthalmopathy apart from stable hyperthyroidism with 87.88% sensitivity and roughly 81% specificity, and in testing the same model reached 80%/75%. During validation, the model predicted progression to ophthalmopathy a median of around six months ahead of onset, with approximately 71% sensitivity and under 85% specificity. A discovery cohort of 95 to 100 patients, fewer than 50 with Graves' ophthalmopathy and under 60 with stable Graves' hyperthyroidism, was used to find distinguishing TCR V-J signatures. An independent validation cohort of around 19 hyperthyroidism patients and about 15 patients who later progressed to ophthalmopathy tested prospective prediction of ophthalmopathy. For training and testing, the 100 patients in the discovery cohort were randomly divided in a 7:3 ratio. Thyroid tissue and blood T-cell repertoires from more than five Graves' hyperthyroidism patients were also compared in the study. Following sampling, methimazole starting at 30 mg daily was given to hyperthyroidism patients, and high-dose intravenous methylprednisolone was given to ophthalmopathy patients. A second multiplex PCR round built the libraries, followed by size selection and purification. Libraries were sequenced paired-end with 100 bp reads on an Illumina HiSeq2000. SOAPnuke was used to process the raw data, removing reads that contained adapters or uncalled bases, had a mean Phred below 15, or lacked an exact match to the constant primer or identifier. COPE v1.2.5 was used to merge high-quality paired reads, and clonotypes were defined as unique nucleotide sequences. Clonotypes were aligned to IMGT TRBV, TRBD and TRBJ reference segments using MiTCR v1.1. Only V-J combinations with frequency above 0.0001, covering approximately 99% of repertoires, were analysed. The TCS score was defined as F50 (clonal expansion) divided by E x V (chaos), with BLOSUM62-based TCRdist calculated between CDR3 peptides within each V-J. Welch's t-statistics and random forest reduced around 520 V-J features to 13, which were used in a naive Bayes classifier (R e1071). No statistical method was used to set the sample size in advance, and investigators knew the group allocation. The paper describes TCR Vbeta CDR3 sequencing of 130 to 150 peripheral blood samples, made up of approximately 40 ophthalmopathy patients, 70 to 80 hyperthyroidism patients and around 17 progressor patients.

The chain joins TRBV6-2 or TRBV6-3 to TRBJ2-3, with 10 middle bases fitting TRBD2. The sample here was peripheral blood mononuclear cells (PBMCs), taken at new diagnosis, from a patient treated with antithyroid drugs. The sequence was collected from a woman younger than 45 with Graves disease. Donor details come from another sample of the same person, matched by shared clones. For the CDR3, the sequence is CASSVTSGGTDTQYF. The DNA sequence follows: TGTGCCAGCAGTGTAACTAGCGGGGGCACAGATACGCAGTATTTT.